This T cell receptor (beta chain) appears in the sequencing data of a study of shared clonotypes between healthy human individuals. Study summary: Researchers assigned three CD4 naive, three CD4 memory, two CD8 naive and one CD8 memory plate to each donor.

The table came from immunoSEQ multiplex PCR; TCRdb's copy has only in-frame clones and leaves some out. The sample yields 85,000 to 100,000 clones, 67% seen once. V lost 5 bases and J lost 0, with 2 bases in between. The CDR3 extends over 11 amino acids. Per the germline V gene, CDR1 is KGHSH and CDR2 is LQKENI. This clonotype originated in a man younger than 40 in good health. The chain couples TRBV18 to TRBJ2-7; no reliable D call. The sample was memory CD8+ T cells sorted from blood. Subset denoted: CD45RO+ cells pooled with CCR7-negative TemRA cells. As DNA, the CDR3 is TGTGCCAGCTCAACCTCCTACGAGCAGTACTTC. Translating it yields CASSTSYEQYF.